One and the same sample provided the 3 T cell receptor beta chains below, sequenced in a study of technical replicates of blood from four donors. Repertoires were generated with immunoSEQ multiplex PCR, while TCRdb's copy carries only in-frame clones and drops some. The sample has approximately 82,000 clones; over 95% are singletons. The material sequenced was T cells isolated from PBMCs. These receptors were obtained from a human donor in good health.

The chain carries TRBV7-2 and TRBJ2-1; perhaps TRBD2 as D (5 bases). Trimming took off 5 bases at V and 7 bases at J, with 21 bases between the two ends. The CDR3 loop spans 16 amino acids. Germline assignment: CDR1 SGHTA and CDR2 FQGNSA. The chain's CDR3 is CASSPYLGALGNEQFF. As DNA, the CDR3 is TGTGCCAGCAGCCCGTATTTGGGAGCCTTGGGAAATGAGCAGTTCTTC.

This chain joins TRBV27 and TRBJ1-1; weak D call: TRBD1 (6 bases). The CDR3 has 13 amino acids. Germline V gene data show CDR1 as MNHEY and CDR2 as SMNVEV (reference sequence). The V end lost 4 bases, the J end lost 2 bases, and 8 bases lay between the germline ends. In DNA form, the CDR3 reads TGTGCCAGCAGTTGGACAGCTAACACTGAAGCTTTCTTT. This encodes CASSWTANTEAFF.

This chain joins TRBV28 and TRBJ1-1; a possible D gene is TRBD1 (6 bases). The CDR3 is made up of 12 amino acids. Trimming pared 6 bases from V and 11 bases from J, leaving 16 bases between. Germline V gene sequence: CDR1 MDHEN, CDR2 SYDVKM. The CDR3 DNA sequence: TGTGCCAGCAGGGAGACAGGTGAGGGTGCTTTCTTT. It yields the protein CASRETGEGAFF.